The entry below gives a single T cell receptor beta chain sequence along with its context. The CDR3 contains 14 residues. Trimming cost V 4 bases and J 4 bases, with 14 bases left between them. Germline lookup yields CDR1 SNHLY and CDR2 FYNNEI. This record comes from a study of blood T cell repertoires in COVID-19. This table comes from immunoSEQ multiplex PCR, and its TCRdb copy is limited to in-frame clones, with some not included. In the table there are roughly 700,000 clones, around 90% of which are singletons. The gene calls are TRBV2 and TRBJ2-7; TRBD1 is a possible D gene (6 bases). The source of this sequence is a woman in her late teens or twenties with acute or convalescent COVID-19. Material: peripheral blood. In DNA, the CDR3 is TGTGCCAGCAGTGCATCAGGGGACCCTTACGAGCAGTACTTC. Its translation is CASSASGDPYEQYF.